The 30 T cell receptor beta chains given below trace back to one sample, sequenced in a study of beta chain features in type 1 diabetes. Study-wide points: Among patients with Type 1 diabetes, TCRB CDR3s were moderately but significantly shorter in every one of the four CD4+ subsets.

No antigen has been identified for these receptors. Expressed TCRB transcripts got sequenced, as all isolated RNA was reverse transcribed. Assay used: immunoSEQ multiplex PCR; TCRdb lists only in-frame clones, some missing. The sample holds some 640,000 clones, roughly an eighth seen once. The sample was naive CD4+ T cells from blood. The receptors were sampled from a man aged 18 to 29 with type 1 diabetes.

This sequence joins TRBV5-4 and TRBJ2-7, with 9 nucleotides matching TRBD2. After removal of 4 bases from V and 2 bases from J, the junction contained 7 bases not matched to a gene. Germline-derived CDR1 and CDR2 are SGHNT and YYREEE (reference sequence). This CDR3 has 15 amino acids. The CDR3 loop reads CASSPGTSRTYEQYF. In nucleotides, the CDR3 is TGTGCCAGCAGCCCAGGGACTAGCCGTACCTACGAGCAGTACTTC.

The chain employs TRBV13 and TRBJ1-1, with TRBD1 as a possible D gene (6 bases). The CDR3 sequence is 12 residues long. Trimming removed 3 bases at V and 10 bases at J, with 12 bases between. Germline-derived CDR1 and CDR2 are PRHDT and FYEKMQ (reference sequence). The CDR3 region is CASSFAGRGAFF. As DNA, the CDR3 is TGTGCCAGCAGCTTTGCGGGCAGGGGAGCTTTCTTT.

This clone has a handful of counts. This chain connects TRBV7-2 to TRBJ1-3; D is uncertain. Germline values: CDR1 SGHTA, CDR2 FQGNSA. The CDR3 spans 13 residues. V lost 2 bases, J lost 3 bases, and 5 bases lay in between. The CDR3 reads CASSLHLGNTIYF. The CDR3 DNA reads as TGTGCCAGCAGCTTACACCTTGGAAACACCATATATTTT.

The chain carries TRBV7-9 and TRBJ2-7; D gene ambiguous. The length of the CDR3 is 13 residues. From germline, CDR1 is SEHNR and CDR2 FQNEAQ (reference sequence). Trimming cost V 5 bases and J 1 base, with 9 bases left between them. The CDR3: CASSRDKSYEQYF. CDR3 sequence (DNA): TGTGCCAGCAGCCGAGACAAGTCCTACGAGCAGTACTTC.

Points on this clone: This sample also contains other DNA sequences that code for the same CDR3. V is TRBV18 and J is TRBJ2-3; tentative D call: TRBD1 (5 bases). V lost 6 bases and J 1 base, leaving 11 bases between the germline ends. The V gene's germline CDR1 is KGHSH and CDR2 LQKENI. There are 14 residues in the CDR3. Here the CDR3 reads CASSPQGGTDTQYF. The CDR3 nucleotides read TGTGCCAGCTCCCCCCAGGGTGGCACAGATACGCAGTATTTT.

This chain joins TRBV29-1 and TRBJ1-2, with D perhaps TRBD1 (6 bases). CDR1 and CDR2 (germline): SQVTM, ANQGSEA. This CDR3 spans 13 amino acids. V gave up 7 bases and J gave up 4 bases, with 16 bases separating them. The CDR3 coding sequence is TGCAGCGCGAAGGGCGGGGACACCTATGGCTACACCTTC. Translation gives CSAKGGDTYGYTF.

This clone has only a few counts. Different DNA sequences within this sample yield the same CDR3. The V gene is TRBV5-1, the J gene TRBJ2-3; D gene ambiguous. Germline-derived CDR1 and CDR2 are SGHRS and YFSETQ. This CDR3 has 12 residues. V shed 0 bases and J shed 4 bases, with 3 bases lying between them. As DNA, the CDR3 is TGCGCCAGCAGCTTGGCCGCAGATACGCAGTATTTT. Translation gives CASSLAADTQYF.

The chain couples TRBV5-1 to TRBJ2-7; D is ambiguous. From germline, CDR1 is SGHRS and CDR2 YFSETQ. Trimming removed 6 bases at V and 1 base at J, with 11 bases between. This CDR3 has 13 residues. CDR3 in amino acids: CASNPGPSYEQYF. Here the CDR3 DNA reads TGCGCCAGCAATCCGGGTCCTTCCTACGAGCAGTACTTC.

The chain carries TRBV6-5 and TRBJ2-3, with D maybe TRBD1 (6 bases). Trimming left V 8 bases short and J 0 bases short, with 9 bases between. This CDR3 has 13 residues. Germline V CDR1 and CDR2: MNHEY, SVGAGI. CDR3 coding DNA: TGTGCCAGCCTAGACAGGAGCACAGATACGCAGTATTTT. Protein product: CASLDRSTDTQYF.

This clone was detected only a few times. The chain joins TRBV30 to TRBJ1-4, with D maybe TRBD1 (6 bases). This CDR3 contains 14 residues. CDR1 and CDR2 (germline): GTSNPN, SVGIG (reference sequence). The V end was cut by 5 bases, the J end by 7 bases, with 17 bases between. The CDR3 nucleotides are TGTGCCTGGTCTCCGGGACAAAGAGGTGAAAAACTGTTTTTT. Translating it yields CAWSPGQRGEKLFF.

This CDR3 reads CASSVHSGTSGSALSYEQYF. CDR3 nucleotides: TGCGCCAGCAGCGTCCACTCCGGGACTAGCGGGAGCGCACTCTCCTACGAGCAGTACTTC. The V and J genes are TRBV4-1 and TRBJ2-7, with 14 bases matching TRBD2. CDR3 length equals 20 residues. The V gene's germline CDR1 is MGHRA and CDR2 YSYEKL. After removal of 5 bases from V and 0 bases from J, the junction contained 15 bases not matched to a gene.

This clone has just a few counts. The chain is built from TRBV5-6 and TRBJ2-7; D perhaps matches TRBD2 (5 bases). The CDR3 spans 15 residues. Trimming took off 3 bases at V and 3 bases at J, with 16 bases between the two ends. CDR1 is SGHDT, CDR2 YYEEEE, per germline. CDR3 region: CASSSRGARNYEQYF. As DNA, the CDR3 is TGTGCCAGCAGCTCCCGGGGAGCGAGGAACTACGAGCAGTACTTC.

The chain links TRBV9 to TRBJ2-7; 7 positions match TRBD1. The CDR3 has 13 amino acids. The ends lost 4 bases at V and 2 bases at J; junction bases unmatched: 3. Looked up from germline, CDR1 is SGDLS and CDR2 is YYNGEE. CDR3 sequence reads: CASSLQGAYEQYF. The DNA of the CDR3 is TGTGCCAGCAGCCTGCAGGGGGCCTACGAGCAGTACTTC.

As regards this clone: Within the sample, other DNA sequences also encode this same CDR3. The chain joins TRBV30 to TRBJ1-3; D gene unclear. CDR1 GTSNPN and CDR2 SVGIG come from the germline V gene (reference sequence). Trimming removed 3 bases from V and 4 bases from J, with 7 bases in between. CDR3 length: 12 amino acids. For the CDR3, the DNA is TGTGCCTGGAGCAGAGCCGGAAACACCATATATTTT. Translated, it gives CAWSRAGNTIYF.

As to this clone: Germline and junction disagree at one end, which may indicate a read error. The V and J genes are TRBV4-3 and TRBJ2-1; D is ambiguous. In germline, CDR1 is LGHNA, CDR2 YSLEER. The CDR3 contains 13 residues. The CDR3 bases are TGCGCCAGCAGCCAAGAAATACAGTCTATTGAAATCTTC. It encodes CASSQEIQSIEIF.

This chain links TRBV19 with TRBJ2-5, with D perhaps being TRBD1 or TRBD2 (6 bases each). There are 14 residues in the CDR3. CDR1 is LNHDA, CDR2 SQIVND, per germline (reference sequence). Trimming shortened V by 5 bases and J by 9 bases, and 19 bases separated the two germline ends. The DNA of the CDR3 is TGTGCCAGTAGTGGAGGGACAAGGACGGGTGCCCAGTACTTC. Translating it yields CASSGGTRTGAQYF.

The chain carries TRBV30 and TRBJ1-6; D ambiguous. The CDR3 consists of 13 residues. In germline, CDR1 is GTSNPN, CDR2 SVGIG (reference sequence). Trimming stripped 3 bases from V and 7 bases from J, with 10 bases between. The CDR3: CAWRPGSNSPLHF. CDR3 sequence (DNA): TGTGCCTGGAGACCGGGTTCCAATTCACCCCTCCACTTT.

This clone was seen more than once but under ten times. V and J are TRBV18 and TRBJ2-7, with TRBD2 matching 9 bases. The CDR3 has 15 residues. The V segment lost 3 bases and the J segment 4 bases; nucleotides outside the gene matches: 7. Germline-derived CDR1 and CDR2 are KGHSH and LQKENI. This CDR3 is CASSPPQREAYEQYF. CDR3 DNA sequence: TGTGCCAGCTCACCTCCTCAGCGGGAGGCGTACGAGCAGTACTTC.

The chain joins TRBV10-3 to TRBJ1-1; D is unresolved. CDR1 ENHRY and CDR2 SYGVKD come from the germline V gene. The CDR3 consists of 11 residues. The V and J ends lost 8 bases and 2 bases respectively, with 6 bases between them. CDR3 in amino acids: CAIGRNTEAFF. The CDR3 coding sequence is TGTGCCATCGGGAGAAACACTGAAGCTTTCTTT.

This chain connects TRBV6-5 to TRBJ1-2; D gene ambiguous. Germline loops: CDR1 MNHEY, CDR2 SVGAGI. The CDR3 covers 13 residues. Trimming took 0 bases from V and 2 from J, leaving 4 bases between them. Here the CDR3 reads CASSYSINYGYTF. CDR3 nucleotide sequence: TGTGCCAGCAGTTACTCGATCAACTATGGCTACACCTTC.

This clone was seen a few times. The chain couples TRBV29-1 to TRBJ2-5, with 7 bases fitting TRBD1. This CDR3 has 11 amino acids. The trim removed 3 bases at V and 11 bases at J, leaving 6 bases unmatched. Per the germline V gene, CDR1 is SQVTM and CDR2 is ANQGSEA. The CDR3 coding sequence is TGCAGCGTTGACCATGGGGGACAGCAGTACTTC. As protein: CSVDHGGQQYF.

In its sample, this clone was seen a few times. This chain uses TRBV20-1 with TRBJ2-5, with D unresolved. This CDR3 has 11 amino acids. Trimming took 3 bases from V and 4 from J, leaving 6 bases between them. Germline lookup yields CDR1 DFQATT and CDR2 SNEGSKA (reference sequence). The CDR3 region is CSARTGETQYF. In DNA, the CDR3 is TGCAGTGCTAGGACCGGAGAGACCCAGTACTTC.

This sequence joins TRBV4-2 and TRBJ2-7; D ambiguous. The length of the CDR3 is 14 residues. CDR1 is LGHNA and CDR2 is YNFKEQ in the germline V gene. Trimming cost V 0 bases and J 4 bases, with 10 bases left between them. The CDR3 DNA is TGTGCCAGCAGCCAAGAAAGGTTGAAGTACGAGCAGTACTTC. Amino acid sequence: CASSQERLKYEQYF.

This clone was recorded a few times. This rearrangement joins TRBV19 to TRBJ1-2; 7 nucleotides line up with TRBD1. Germline lookup yields CDR1 LNHDA and CDR2 SQIVND (reference sequence). This CDR3 region has 14 residues. V shed 4 bases, J shed 6 bases, and the junction held 8 bases outside the gene matches. The CDR3, as DNA: TGTGCCAGTAGTAACCAACAGGGGAAGAATGGCTACACCTTC. Translated, it gives CASSNQQGKNGYTF.

This clone turned up a few times. The same CDR3 arises from other DNA sequences in this sample as well. This sequence joins TRBV7-6 and TRBJ1-4; no clear D gene. CDR1 and CDR2 from the germline V gene are SGHVS and FNYEAQ. Trimming left V 0 bases short and J 2 bases short, with 1 base between. The CDR3 loop spans 13 amino acids. The CDR3 region is CASSLATNEKLFF. Here the CDR3 DNA reads TGTGCCAGCAGCTTAGCCACTAATGAAAAACTGTTTTTT.

In DNA, the CDR3 is TGTGCCAGCTCACCAAACGGCCTAGCGAACACAGATACGCAGTATTTT. Encoded protein: CASSPNGLANTDTQYF. This sequence joins TRBV18 and TRBJ2-3; TRBD2 might be the D (6 bases). The CDR3 totals 16 residues. Trimming left V 2 bases short and J 2 bases short, with 14 bases between. The germline gives CDR1 KGHSH, CDR2 LQKENI.

The rearrangement joins TRBV11-2 to TRBJ2-3; unclear D gene. Trimming removed 5 bases at V and 4 bases at J, with 13 bases between. Germline CDR1 is SGHAT and CDR2 is FQNNGV. CDR3 length: 14 amino acids. The DNA of the CDR3 is TGTGCCAGCAGCCGAGGACGGGTGGCAGATACGCAGTATTTT. Translating gives CASSRGRVADTQYF.

The genes are TRBV21-1 and TRBJ2-7; the table's D gene call, TRBD1, was not cross checked with the DNA. TRBV21-1 has pseudogene status. This CDR3 is 14 amino acids long. CDR3 loop: CASSEDREPCEQYF. DNA of the CDR3: TGTGCCAGCAGCGAGGACAGGGAACCGTGCGAGCAGTACTTC.

This clone has only a few counts. The chain links TRBV7-3 to TRBJ2-3, with a tentative D call TRBD2 (5 bases). The CDR3 extends over 14 amino acids. Looked up from germline, CDR1 is SGHTA and CDR2 is FQGTGA. Trimming left V 1 base short and J 1 base short, with 6 bases between. In nucleotides, the CDR3 is TGTGCCAGCAGCTTAAACGGGGGCACAGATACGCAGTATTTT. Its translation: CASSLNGGTDTQYF.

This rearrangement joins TRBV7-2 to TRBJ2-7; D is unresolved. The V end lost 1 base, the J end lost 7 bases, and 17 bases lay between the germline ends. The CDR3 is made up of 15 amino acids. CDR1 and CDR2 (germline): SGHTA, FQGNSA. The CDR3 sequence is CASSLVEAPSGEQYF. The CDR3 DNA sequence: TGTGCCAGCAGCTTAGTAGAGGCACCGTCCGGGGAGCAGTACTTC.